Listed below are T cell receptor beta chains from one sample, sequenced in a study of molecular identifiers for immune sequencing clone quantification. In TCRdb, the PCR reads were re-called with MiXCR into one record per CDR3 protein. The sample yields approximately 500,000 distinct CDR3 sequences, 25% seen once. The source material was naive CD8+ T cells from blood, with Jurkat cell RNA spiked in. The receptors were sampled from a human donor in good health. Some libraries in this study had Jurkat cell RNA spiked in. The CDR3 runs from the conserved cysteine through the conserved F or W. Each record gives: V gene, J gene, CDR3 protein.

>TRBV5-3|TRBJ2-7
CASRLPGVGEQYF
>TRBV27|TRBJ2-1
CASTLRGPLNEQFF
>TRBV18|TRBJ1-4
CASSQAGGNEKLFF
>TRBV9|TRBJ2-5
CASSVAGTPQETQYF
>TRBV5-6|TRBJ1-4
CASSQGGTGEKLFF
>TRBV5-1|TRBJ2-3
CASSYGNTDTQYF
>TRBV12-3/TRBV12-4|TRBJ2-3
CASSSGGSDTQYF
>TRBV19|TRBJ1-5
CASSPLEGFQPQHF
>TRBV28|TRBJ2-5
CASSFVLEGETQYF
>TRBV20-1|TRBJ1-5
CSAPIQGGNQPQHF
>TRBV6-2/TRBV6-3|TRBJ1-2
CASSYGPSYTF
>TRBV25-1|TRBJ2-7
CASSEYPGAYEQYF
>TRBV27|TRBJ2-7
CASSLDRKFYEQYF
>TRBV9|TRBJ2-5
CASSSRPGLAGGSWETQYF
>TRBV7-6|TRBJ2-5
CASSLLAPAVGQETQYF
>TRBV5-4|TRBJ1-2
CASSVAGSPYGYTF
>TRBV4-2|TRBJ2-1
CASSLALAGPDEQFF
>TRBV5-6|TRBJ2-5
CASRNSQAGAAGLETQYF
>TRBV20-1|TRBJ2-3
CSASRITDTQYF
>TRBV6-1|TRBJ1-1
CASSEGFTEAFF
>TRBV28|TRBJ2-2
CASSLIGGPRELFF
>TRBV12-3/TRBV12-4|TRBJ2-5
CASSLSMGLEETQYF
>TRBV29-1|TRBJ2-3
CSVPFSRRDYTDTQYF
>TRBV27|TRBJ2-7
CASGWKGAYEQYF
>TRBV3-1|TRBJ2-1
CASSQVPGGGPGDEQFF
>TRBV7-9|TRBJ2-2
CASSLPSGGRTGELFF
>TRBV6-2/TRBV6-3|TRBJ1-2
CASSPGGLYGYTF
>TRBV6-5|TRBJ2-7
CASSVDGGYEQYF
>TRBV6-2/TRBV6-3|TRBJ1-1
CASSWLGTGDTEAFF
>TRBV3-1|TRBJ2-1
CASSQWRLGSYNEQFF
>TRBV7-9|TRBJ2-1
CASSLADYNEQFF
>TRBV4-3|TRBJ2-3
CASSQHGRGGIDTQYF
>TRBV27|TRBJ2-3
CASITADTQYF
>TRBV19|TRBJ1-1
CASISSMNTEAFF
>TRBV11-2|TRBJ1-6
CASSLDRMGPSPLHF
>TRBV10-3|TRBJ2-7
CAISEGGRAVYEQYF
>TRBV5-4|TRBJ2-6
CASSPGHLSGANVLTF
>TRBV12-3/TRBV12-4|TRBJ2-5
CASSLELAVQETQYF
>TRBV7-9|TRBJ1-5
CASSDTGGNQPQHF
>TRBV21-1|TRBJ2-7
CATPKQGEPYEQYF